This T cell receptor beta chain was profiled in a study of cytomegalovirus exposure and HLA in healthy donors. Study outcomes and limitations: A previous analysis found most TCR beta V segments productive roughly 90% or roughly 30% of the time. The likely explanation for a cluster of highly shared sequence variants was sequencing artifact.

PCR involved 60 Vbeta and 13 Jbeta primers. Sequencing was performed with immunoSEQ multiplex PCR; in TCRdb, only in-frame clones are kept and a portion is missing. The data show 300,000 or so clones, approximately 85% seen once. In germline, CDR1 is MNHEY, CDR2 SMNVEV (reference sequence). CDR3 size: 14 residues. The V end lost 3 bases, the J end lost 4 bases, and 10 bases lay between the germline ends. Healthy bone marrow donors supplied every sample. For this clone: Its antigen remains unknown.

The receptor comes from a woman aged 40-49 years in good health and CMV-seropositive. This chain links TRBV27 with TRBJ1-5; a weak D match, TRBD1 (6 bases). The material sequenced was PBMCs. The CDR3 region is CASSLSTGNQPQHF. The CDR3, as DNA: TGTGCCAGCAGTTTGTCGACAGGAAATCAGCCCCAGCATTTT.